This T cell receptor (beta chain) was recorded in a study of pediatric ulcerative colitis. Across the study: Ulcerative colitis patients had pancolitis or left-sided colitis, with confirming histology. Regarding the study as a whole: A couple of rectal CDR3 clonotypes occurred in all ulcerative colitis patients. Blood-rectal clonal overlap within each person was significantly higher in ulcerative colitis patients than controls.

During colonoscopy, one to two rectal pinch biopsies were collected. V trimming: 0 bases; J trimming: 0 bases; junction bases outside the gene matches: 16. The CDR3 is 21 amino acids. The germline gives CDR1 SNHLY, CDR2 FYNNEI. As for this clone: Its specificity is unknown.

The protocol was immunoSEQ multiplex PCR, while the TCRdb copy is restricted to in-frame clones and leaves out a portion. In the table there are some 25,000 clones, over 55% of which are singletons. Material for sequencing was gut tissue. This receptor was obtained from a boy aged 5-17 years with severe ulcerative colitis. V is TRBV2 and J is TRBJ2-7; 11 bases fit TRBD2. The CDR3 spells CASSEALPPSGRWRGSYEQYF. DNA for the CDR3: TGTGCCAGCAGTGAAGCGCTTCCCCCTAGCGGGAGGTGGAGGGGCTCCTACGAGCAGTACTTC.